This T cell receptor (beta chain) was obtained from a study of cytomegalovirus exposure and HLA in healthy donors. V was pared by 4 bases and J by 1 base, with 12 bases between. The length of the CDR3 is 15 residues. The germline gives CDR1 SGHRS, CDR2 YFSETQ. 60 Vbeta and 13 Jbeta primers were used in PCR. Data came from immunoSEQ multiplex PCR; TCRdb stores just in-frame clones and leaves some out. The data show roughly 100,000 clones, with about two thirds seen just once and approximately 2.8% held by the top ten. The chain has TRBV5-1 and TRBJ1-5, with D maybe TRBD1 (5 bases). The clonotype was recovered from a female donor in good health and CMV-seronegative. Sequencing was carried out using PBMCs. CDR3 bases: TGCGCCAGCAGCGCGGGACCGCCGAGCAATCAGCCCCAGCATTTT. It specifies CASSAGPPSNQPQHF.